The sequence of this T cell receptor (beta chain) was determined in a study of STAT5B mutations in CD4+ large granular lymphocyte leukemia. General study points: 8/27 top patient clones versus 2/35 control clones were TRBV06-family.

TCRdb's copy holds only in-frame clones and misses some; the assay was immunoSEQ multiplex PCR. The table shows about 35,000 clones, with 65% to 70% occurring only once. Details on this clone: Its matching antigen is unknown.

Buffy coats from healthy blood donors served as controls. Trimming removed 5 bases from V and 3 bases from J; junction bases left unmatched: 8. This CDR3 has 16 residues. The germline V gene encodes CDR1 SGHVS and CDR2 FQNEAQ. The chain has TRBV7-8 and TRBJ1-5, with 9 bases fitting TRBD1. The sequencing input was CD4+ T cells from blood buffy coats. This clonotype was sampled from a human donor in good health. This chain's CDR3 is CASSPWTGVTNQPQHF. DNA for the CDR3: TGTGCCAGCAGCCCCTGGACAGGGGTTACCAATCAGCCCCAGCATTTT. Drawing the rest from reference TRBV7-8 and TRBJ1-5, the complete variable domain is GAGVSQSPRYKVAKRGQDVALRCDPISGHVSLFWYQQALGQGPEFLTYFQNEAQLDKSGLPSDRFFAERPEGSVSTLKIQRTQQEDSAVYLCASSPWTGVTNQPQHFGDGTRLSIL.